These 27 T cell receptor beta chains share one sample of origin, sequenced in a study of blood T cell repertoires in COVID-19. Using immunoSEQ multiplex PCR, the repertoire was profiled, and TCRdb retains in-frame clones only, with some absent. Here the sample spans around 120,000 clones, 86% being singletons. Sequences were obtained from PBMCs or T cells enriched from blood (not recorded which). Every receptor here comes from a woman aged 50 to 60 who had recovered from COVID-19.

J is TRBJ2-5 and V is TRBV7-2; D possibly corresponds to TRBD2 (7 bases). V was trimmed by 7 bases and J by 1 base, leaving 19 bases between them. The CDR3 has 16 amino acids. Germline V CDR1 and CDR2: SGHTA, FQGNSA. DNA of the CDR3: TGTGCCAGCACCCTTGGGGGCGGGGGCCCCCAAGAGACCCAGTACTTC. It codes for CASTLGGGGPQETQYF.

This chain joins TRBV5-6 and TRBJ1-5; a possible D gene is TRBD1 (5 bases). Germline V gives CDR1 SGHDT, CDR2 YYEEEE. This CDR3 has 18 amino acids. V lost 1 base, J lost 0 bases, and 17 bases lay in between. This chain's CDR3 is CASSLSTDSSNSNQPQHF. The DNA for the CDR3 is TGTGCCAGCAGCTTGTCGACAGACTCCTCAAATAGCAATCAGCCCCAGCATTTT. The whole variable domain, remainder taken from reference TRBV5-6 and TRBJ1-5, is DAGVTQSPTHLIKTRGQQVTLRCSPKSGHDTVSWYQQALGQGPQFIFQYYEEEERQRGNFPDRFSGHQFPNYSSELNVNALLLGDSALYLCASSLSTDSSNSNQPQHFGDGTRLSIL.

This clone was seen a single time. The CDR3 spells CASSLGLWGGYTF. The CDR3 DNA reads TGTGCCAGCAGTCTGGGACTGTGGGGAGGCTACACCTTC. The chain links TRBV12-3 or TRBV12-4 to TRBJ1-2; D may be TRBD1 (5 bases). Trimming took off 5 bases at V and 8 bases at J, with 15 bases between the two ends. The CDR3 covers 13 residues.

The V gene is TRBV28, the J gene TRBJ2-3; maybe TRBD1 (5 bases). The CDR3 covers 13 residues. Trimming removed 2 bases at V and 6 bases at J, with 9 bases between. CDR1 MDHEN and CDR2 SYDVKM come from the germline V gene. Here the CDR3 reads CASSLLRGDTQYF. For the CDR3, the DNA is TGTGCCAGCAGTTTACTTAGGGGCGATACGCAGTATTTT.

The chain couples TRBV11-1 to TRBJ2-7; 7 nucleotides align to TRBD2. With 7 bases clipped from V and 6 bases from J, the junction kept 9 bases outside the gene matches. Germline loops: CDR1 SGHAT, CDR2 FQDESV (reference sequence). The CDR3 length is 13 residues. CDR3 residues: CASMGSGRREQYF. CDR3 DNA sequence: TGTGCCAGCATGGGTAGCGGGCGGCGCGAGCAGTACTTC.

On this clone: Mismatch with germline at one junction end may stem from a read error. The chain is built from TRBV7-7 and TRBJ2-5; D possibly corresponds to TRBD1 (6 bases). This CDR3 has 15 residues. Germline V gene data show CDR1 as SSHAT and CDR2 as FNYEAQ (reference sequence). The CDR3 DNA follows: TGTGCTAGCAGCGCCAGCTCGGACAGTGGAGAGACCCAGCACTTC. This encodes CASSASSDSGETQHF.

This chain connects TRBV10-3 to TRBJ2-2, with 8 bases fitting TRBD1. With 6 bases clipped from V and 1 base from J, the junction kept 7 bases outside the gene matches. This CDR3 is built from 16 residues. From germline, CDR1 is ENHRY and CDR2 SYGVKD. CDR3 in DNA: TGTGCCATCAGACCACGACAGGGGAAGAACACCGGGGAGCTGTTTTTT. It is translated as CAIRPRQGKNTGELFF.

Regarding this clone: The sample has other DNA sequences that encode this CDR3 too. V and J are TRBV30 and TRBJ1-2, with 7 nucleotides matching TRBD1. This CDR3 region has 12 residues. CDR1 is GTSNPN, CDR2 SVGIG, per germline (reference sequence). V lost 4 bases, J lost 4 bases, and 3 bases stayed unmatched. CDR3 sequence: CAWNRGGYGYTF. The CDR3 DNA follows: TGTGCCTGGAACAGGGGAGGCTATGGCTACACCTTC.

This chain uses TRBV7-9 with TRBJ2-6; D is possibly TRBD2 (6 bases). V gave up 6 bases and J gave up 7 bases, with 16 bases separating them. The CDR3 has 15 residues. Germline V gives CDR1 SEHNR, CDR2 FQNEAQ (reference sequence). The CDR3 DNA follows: TGTGCCAGCAGTTCGACTAGTTCTCTTGCCAACGTCCTGACTTTC. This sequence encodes CASSSTSSLANVLTF. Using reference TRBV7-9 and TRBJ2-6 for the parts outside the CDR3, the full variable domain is DTGVSQNPRHKITKRGQNVTFRCDPISEHNRLYWYRQTLGQGPEFLTYFQNEAQLEKSRLLSDRFSAERPKGSFSTLEIQRTEQGDSAMYLCASSSTSSLANVLTFGAGSRLTVL.

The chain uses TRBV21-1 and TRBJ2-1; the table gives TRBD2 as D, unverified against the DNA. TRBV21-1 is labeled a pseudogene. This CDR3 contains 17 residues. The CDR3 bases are TGTGCCAGCAGCAAACTCGGCGGGGGGGCCCACTACAATGAGCAGTTCTTC. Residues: CASSKLGGGAHYNEQFF.

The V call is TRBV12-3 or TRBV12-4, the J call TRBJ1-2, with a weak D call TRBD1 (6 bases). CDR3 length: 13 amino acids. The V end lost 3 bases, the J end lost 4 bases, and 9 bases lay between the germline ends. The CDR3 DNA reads TGTGCCAGCAGTTTGGGGGCCCTCTATGGCTACACCTTC. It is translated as CASSLGALYGYTF.

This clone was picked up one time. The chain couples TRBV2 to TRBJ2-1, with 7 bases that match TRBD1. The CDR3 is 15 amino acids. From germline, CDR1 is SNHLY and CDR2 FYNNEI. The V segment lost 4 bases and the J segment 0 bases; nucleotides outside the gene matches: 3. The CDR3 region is CASSGGQSSYNEQFF. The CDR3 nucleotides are TGTGCCAGCAGTGGGGGACAGAGCTCCTACAATGAGCAGTTCTTC. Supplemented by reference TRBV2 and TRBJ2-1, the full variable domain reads EPEVTQTPSHQVTQMGQEVILRCVPISNHLYFYWYRQILGQKVEFLVSFYNNEISEKSEIFDDQFSVERPDGSNFTLKIRSTKLEDSAMYFCASSGGQSSYNEQFFGPGTRLTVL.

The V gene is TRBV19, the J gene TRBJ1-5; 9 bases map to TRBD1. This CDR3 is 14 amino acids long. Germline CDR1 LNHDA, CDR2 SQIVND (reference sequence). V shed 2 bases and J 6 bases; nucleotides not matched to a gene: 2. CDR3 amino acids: CASSIYRGPQPQHF. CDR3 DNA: TGTGCCAGTAGTATATACAGGGGGCCTCAGCCCCAGCATTTT.

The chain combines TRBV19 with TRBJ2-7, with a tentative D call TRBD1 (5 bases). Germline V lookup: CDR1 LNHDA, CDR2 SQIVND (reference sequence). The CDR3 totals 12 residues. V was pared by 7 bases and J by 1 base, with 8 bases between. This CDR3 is CASNRISYEQYF. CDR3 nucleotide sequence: TGTGCCAGTAACAGGATTTCCTACGAGCAGTACTTC.

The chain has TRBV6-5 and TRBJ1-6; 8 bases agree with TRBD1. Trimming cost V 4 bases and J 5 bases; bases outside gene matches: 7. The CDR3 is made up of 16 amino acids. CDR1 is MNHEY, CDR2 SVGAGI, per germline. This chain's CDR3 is CASSWVAGGHNSPLHF. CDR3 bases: TGTGCCAGCAGTTGGGTCGCAGGGGGCCATAATTCACCCCTCCACTTT.

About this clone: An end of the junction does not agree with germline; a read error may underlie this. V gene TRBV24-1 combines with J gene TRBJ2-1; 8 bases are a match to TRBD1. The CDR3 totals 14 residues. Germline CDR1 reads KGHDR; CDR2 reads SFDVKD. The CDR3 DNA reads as TGTGCCACGAGTGGGGGGCACAGGGGGAATGAGCAGTTCTTC. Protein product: CATSGGHRGNEQFF.

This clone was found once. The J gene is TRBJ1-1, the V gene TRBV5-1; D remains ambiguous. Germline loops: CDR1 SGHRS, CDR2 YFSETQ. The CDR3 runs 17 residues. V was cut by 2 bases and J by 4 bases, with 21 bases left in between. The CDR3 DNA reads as TGCGCCAGCAGCTTCTCTGAGAACTGGAGAACGGGCACTGAAGCTTTCTTT. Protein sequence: CASSFSENWRTGTEAFF.

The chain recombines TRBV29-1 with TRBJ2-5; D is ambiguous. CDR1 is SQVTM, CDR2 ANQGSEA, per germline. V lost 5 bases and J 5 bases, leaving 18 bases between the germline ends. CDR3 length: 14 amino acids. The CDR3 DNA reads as TGCAGCGTTCGGCCCCGGATCGGGTCGGAGACCCAGTACTTC. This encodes CSVRPRIGSETQYF.

CDR3 coding DNA: TGTGCCAGCAGCCCGTTAGCGGGGGGGCCTGGTGAGCAGTTCTTC. Translation: CASSPLAGGPGEQFF. This chain joins TRBV7-6 and TRBJ2-1; 11 nucleotides line up with TRBD2. The V and J ends lost 5 bases and 9 bases, in that order; junction bases with no gene match: 9. The CDR3 sequence is 15 residues long. The V gene's germline CDR1 is SGHVS and CDR2 FNYEAQ.

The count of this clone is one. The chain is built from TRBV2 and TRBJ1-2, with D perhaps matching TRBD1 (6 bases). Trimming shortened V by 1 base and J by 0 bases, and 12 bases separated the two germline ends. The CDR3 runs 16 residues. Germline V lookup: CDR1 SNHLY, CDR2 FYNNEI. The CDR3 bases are TGTGCCAGCAGTGAAGGTCGGACAGCGGCTAACTATGGCTACACCTTC. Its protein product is CASSEGRTAANYGYTF.

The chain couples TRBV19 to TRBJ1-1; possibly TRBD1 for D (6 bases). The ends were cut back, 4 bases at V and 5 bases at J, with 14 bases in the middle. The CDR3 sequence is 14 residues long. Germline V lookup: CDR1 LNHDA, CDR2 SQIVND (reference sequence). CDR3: CASSTGTIFTEAFF. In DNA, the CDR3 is TGTGCCAGTAGTACCGGGACAATTTTTACTGAAGCTTTCTTT.

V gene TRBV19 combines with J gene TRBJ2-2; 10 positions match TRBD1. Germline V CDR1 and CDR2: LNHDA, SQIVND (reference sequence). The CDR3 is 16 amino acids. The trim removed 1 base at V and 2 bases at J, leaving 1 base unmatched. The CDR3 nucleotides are TGTGCCAGTAGTATAGTGACAGGGGGCAACACCGGGGAGCTGTTTTTT. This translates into CASSIVTGGNTGELFF.

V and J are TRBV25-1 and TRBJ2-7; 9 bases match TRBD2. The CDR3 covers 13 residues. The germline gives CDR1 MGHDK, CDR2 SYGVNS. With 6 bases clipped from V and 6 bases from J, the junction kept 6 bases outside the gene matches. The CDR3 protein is CASRLAGAVEQYF. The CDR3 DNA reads TGTGCCAGCAGACTAGCGGGTGCGGTCGAGCAGTACTTC.

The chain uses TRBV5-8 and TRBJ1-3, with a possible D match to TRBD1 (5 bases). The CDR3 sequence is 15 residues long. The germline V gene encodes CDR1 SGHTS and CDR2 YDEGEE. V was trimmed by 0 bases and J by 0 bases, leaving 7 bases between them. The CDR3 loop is CASSLGQFSGNTIYF. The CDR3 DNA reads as TGTGCCAGCAGCTTGGGACAGTTCTCTGGAAACACCATATATTTT.

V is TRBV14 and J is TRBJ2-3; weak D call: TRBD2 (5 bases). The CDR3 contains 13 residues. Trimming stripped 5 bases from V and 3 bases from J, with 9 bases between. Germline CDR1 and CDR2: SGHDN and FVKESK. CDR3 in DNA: TGTGCCAGCAGCGAGGACTGGACAGATACGCAGTATTTT. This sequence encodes CASSEDWTDTQYF.

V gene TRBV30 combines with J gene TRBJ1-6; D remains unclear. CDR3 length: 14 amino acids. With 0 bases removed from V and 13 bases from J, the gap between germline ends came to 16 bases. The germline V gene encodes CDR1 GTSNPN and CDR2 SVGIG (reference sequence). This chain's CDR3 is CAWSVLDTSTPLHF. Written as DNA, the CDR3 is TGTGCCTGGAGTGTACTTGACACAAGTACCCCCCTCCACTTT.

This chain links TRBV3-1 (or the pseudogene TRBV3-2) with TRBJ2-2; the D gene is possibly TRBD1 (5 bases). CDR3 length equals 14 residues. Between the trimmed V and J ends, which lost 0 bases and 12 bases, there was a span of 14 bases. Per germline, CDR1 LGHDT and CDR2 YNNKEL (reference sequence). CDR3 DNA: TGTGCCAGCAGCCAAGATTTGGGGCTGGAGAAGCTGTTTTTT. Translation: CASSQDLGLEKLFF.